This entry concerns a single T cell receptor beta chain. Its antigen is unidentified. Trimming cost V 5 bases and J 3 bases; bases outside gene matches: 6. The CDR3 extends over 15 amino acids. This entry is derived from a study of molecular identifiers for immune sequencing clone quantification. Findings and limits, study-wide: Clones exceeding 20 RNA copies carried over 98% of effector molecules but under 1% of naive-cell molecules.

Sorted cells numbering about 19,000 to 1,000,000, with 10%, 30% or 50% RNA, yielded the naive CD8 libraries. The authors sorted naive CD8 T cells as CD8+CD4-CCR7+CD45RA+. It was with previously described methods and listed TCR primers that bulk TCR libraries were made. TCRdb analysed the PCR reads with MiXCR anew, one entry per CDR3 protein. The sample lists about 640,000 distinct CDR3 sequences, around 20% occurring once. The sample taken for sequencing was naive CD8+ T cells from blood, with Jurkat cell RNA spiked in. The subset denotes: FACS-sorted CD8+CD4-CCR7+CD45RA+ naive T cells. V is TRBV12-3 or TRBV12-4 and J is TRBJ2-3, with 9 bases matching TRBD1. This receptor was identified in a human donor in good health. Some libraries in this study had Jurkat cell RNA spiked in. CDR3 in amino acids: CASSAYRGRTDTQYF. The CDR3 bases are TGTGCCAGCAGTGCCTACAGGGGGCGGACAGATACGCAGTATTTT.